This T cell receptor (beta chain) was identified during a study of control samples from healthy donors and cancer patients. The ends were cut back, 8 bases at V and 6 bases at J, with 14 bases in the middle. This CDR3 region has 14 residues. Germline V gives CDR1 LNHDA, CDR2 SQIVND (reference sequence). This table comes from immunoSEQ multiplex PCR, and its TCRdb copy is limited to in-frame clones, with some not included. The sample yields around 55,000 clones, 88% seen once. Sequenced input: blood. This receptor was taken from a man between 50 and 59 years old in good health. The chain uses TRBV19 and TRBJ1-6; a weak D match, TRBD1 (5 bases). For the CDR3, the DNA is TGTGCCAGTCAGGAGACAGCTCCTAATTCACCCCTCCACTTT. Protein product: CASQETAPNSPLHF.